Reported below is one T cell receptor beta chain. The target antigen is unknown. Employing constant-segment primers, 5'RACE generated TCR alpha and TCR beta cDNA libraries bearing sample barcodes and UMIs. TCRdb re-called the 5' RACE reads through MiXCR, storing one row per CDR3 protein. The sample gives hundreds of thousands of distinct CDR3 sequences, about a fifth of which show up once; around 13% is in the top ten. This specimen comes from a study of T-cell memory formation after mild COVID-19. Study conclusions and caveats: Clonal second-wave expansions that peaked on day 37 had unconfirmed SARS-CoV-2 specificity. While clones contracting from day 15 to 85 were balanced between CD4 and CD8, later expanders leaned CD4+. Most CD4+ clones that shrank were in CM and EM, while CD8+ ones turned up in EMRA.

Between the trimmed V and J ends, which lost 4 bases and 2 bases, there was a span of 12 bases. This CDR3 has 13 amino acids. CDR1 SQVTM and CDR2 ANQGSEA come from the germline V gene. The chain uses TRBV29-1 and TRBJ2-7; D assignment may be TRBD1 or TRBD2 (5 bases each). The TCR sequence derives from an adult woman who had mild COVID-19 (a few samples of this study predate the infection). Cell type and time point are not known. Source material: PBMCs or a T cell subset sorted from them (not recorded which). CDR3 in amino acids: CSVAEGSPYEQYF. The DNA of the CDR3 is TGCAGCGTTGCCGAGGGGAGCCCCTACGAGCAGTACTTC.